Listed here are 3 T cell receptor beta chains from one sample, sequenced in a study of T cell responses to AZD1222 COVID-19 vaccine. Profiled with immunoSEQ multiplex PCR; TCRdb holds only in-frame clones, not every one. The sample gives 150,000 or so clones, about nine tenths of which show up once; roughly 6% is in the top ten. Specimen: peripheral blood, collected 28 days after the second AZD1222 dose. The receptors were sampled from an adult who received the AZD1222 COVID-19 vaccine.

The rearrangement uses TRBV9 and TRBJ2-7; 8 bases agree with TRBD2. From germline, CDR1 is SGDLS and CDR2 YYNGEE. With 0 bases clipped from V and 5 bases from J, the junction kept 16 bases outside the gene matches. There are 18 residues in the CDR3. The CDR3 nucleotides are TGTGCCAGCAGCGTAGATCCCAGGGTAGGCAGCGGGGGAGACGAGCAGTACTTC. Amino acids: CASSVDPRVGSGGDEQYF.

The rearrangement uses TRBV7-9 and TRBJ1-4; TRBD1 matches at 10 bases. Losses at the gene ends were 5 bases for V and 8 bases for J; bases not matched to a gene: 5. The CDR3 runs to 14 residues. Looked up from germline, CDR1 is SEHNR and CDR2 is FQNEAQ (reference sequence). The CDR3 is CASSLGQGYEKLFF. CDR3 nucleotide sequence: TGTGCCAGCAGCCTGGGACAGGGGTACGAAAAACTGTTTTTT.

The chain joins TRBV15 to TRBJ2-3; 8 positions agree with TRBD2. Germline V gene lookup returns CDR1 LNHNV and CDR2 YYDKDF (reference sequence). J was trimmed by 2 bases and V by 2 bases; bases with no gene match: 6. The CDR3 covers 16 residues. CDR3 in DNA: TGTGCCACCAGCAGAAGGGTAGCGGGGTCCACAGATACGCAGTATTTT. It is translated as CATSRRVAGSTDTQYF.